These T cell receptor beta chains were read from a single sample in a study of cytomegalovirus exposure and HLA in healthy donors. Assay used: immunoSEQ multiplex PCR; TCRdb lists only in-frame clones, some missing. The data show 100,000 to 150,000 clones, around 73% seen once. The sequencing sample was made of PBMCs. Receptors originate from a human donor in good health. The CDR3 runs from the conserved cysteine through the conserved F or W. D genes are given only for firm matches. Clone size is not always given. Where it is, it says once, few, many or a class for expanded clones.

v_call	d_call	j_call	clone_size	cdr3_aa	cdr3_nt
TRBV5-6	.	TRBJ1-1	.	CASSLFRGSEAFF	TGTGCCAGCAGCTTATTCCGAGGTTCTGAAGCTTTCTTT
TRBV15	.	TRBJ2-2	few	CATSSLQGWGTGELFF	TGTGCCACCAGCAGTTTACAGGGTTGGGGCACCGGGGAGCTGTTTTTT
TRBV2	.	TRBJ1-6	.	CASSEAAQGISPLHF	TGTGCCAGCAGTGAAGCGGCACAGGGAATTTCACCCCTCCACTTT
TRBV7-9	TRBD1	TRBJ2-5	few	CASTSRDRSQETQYF	TGTGCCAGCACCAGTCGGGACAGATCACAAGAGACCCAGTACTTC
TRBV7-9	.	TRBJ2-3	.	CASSPQTVQWSQDTQYF	TGTGCCAGCAGTCCTCAGACCGTCCAGTGGAGTCAGGATACGCAGTATTTT
TRBV5-4	.	TRBJ2-2	.	CASSFKGPAGELFF	TGTGCCAGCAGCTTTAAGGGGCCTGCCGGGGAGCTGTTTTTT
TRBV2	.	TRBJ1-5	few	CASSEGAWPQHF	TGTGCCAGCAGTGAAGGGGCTTGGCCCCAGCATTTT
TRBV7-9	TRBD2	TRBJ2-1	once	CASSHGRTSGEYNEQFF	TGTGCCAGCAGCCATGGACGGACTAGCGGGGAATACAATGAGCAGTTCTTC
TRBV29-1	TRBD1	TRBJ2-5	few	CSVEVGRGRGETQYF	TGCAGCGTTGAAGTTGGCAGGGGGCGAGGAGAGACCCAGTACTTC
TRBV5-4	TRBD2	TRBJ2-4	.	CASSVGLAGNIQYF	TGTGCCAGCAGCGTCGGACTAGCGGGAAACATTCAGTACTTC
TRBV5-5	TRBD2	TRBJ2-1	few	CASSGGGVTSGGQQFF	TGTGCCAGCAGCGGGGGAGGCGTGACTAGCGGGGGACAGCAGTTCTTC
TRBV7-9	TRBD1	TRBJ1-1	once	CASSLAGGQGRTEAFF	TGTGCCAGCAGCTTAGCGGGCGGACAGGGACGCACTGAAGCTTTCTTT
TRBV4-3	TRBD1	TRBJ1-4	.	CASSQSQGGMTNEKLFF	TGCGCCAGCAGCCAGTCGCAAGGGGGCATGACTAATGAAAAACTGTTTTTT
TRBV5-4	.	TRBJ1-5	few	CASSSGGGNQPQHF	TGTGCCAGCAGCTCGGGGGGGGGCAATCAGCCCCAGCATTTT
TRBV27	.	TRBJ1-3	.	CASSLYSGRDNTIYF	TGTGCCAGCAGTTTATACTCAGGGCGGGACAACACCATATATTTT
TRBV15	TRBD2	TRBJ2-3	.	CATSTGGEYFSDTQYF	TGTGCCACCAGCACCGGGGGGGAGTATTTTTCAGATACGCAGTATTTT
TRBV6-5	TRBD1	TRBJ2-7	few	CASSRTGGEQYF	TGTGCCAGCAGTCGGACAGGGGGTGAGCAGTACTTC
TRBV10-1	.	TRBJ1-1	few	CASRYGQRGEAFF	TGCGCCAGCAGGTACGGACAGAGGGGGGAAGCTTTCTTT
TRBV30	.	TRBJ1-4	few	CAWSAGRANEKLFF	TGTGCCTGGAGTGCGGGGAGGGCTAATGAAAAACTGTTTTTT
TRBV28	TRBD1	TRBJ2-5	.	CASSLGTGGNQETQYF	TGTGCCAGCAGTTTGGGGACAGGGGGGAACCAAGAGACCCAGTACTTC
TRBV5-5	TRBD1	TRBJ1-2	.	CASSLGQAAYGYTF	TGTGCCAGCAGCCTTGGACAGGCGGCCTATGGCTACACCTTC
TRBV28	.	TRBJ1-4	.	CASRTGLIEKLFF	TGTGCCAGCAGAACCGGACTAATTGAAAAACTGTTTTTT
TRBV11-2	.	TRBJ2-1	.	CASSPNPGDNEQFF	TGTGCCAGCAGCCCAAATCCAGGGGACAATGAGCAGTTCTTC
TRBV7-6	TRBD2	TRBJ2-7	.	CASSLASTLAGGAYEQYF	TGTGCCAGCAGCTTAGCATCGACCCTAGCGGGGGGGGCCTACGAGCAGTACTTC